This T cell receptor beta chain comes out of a study of shared clonotypes between healthy human individuals. Regarding this clone: Its matching antigen is unknown.

Study outcomes and limitations: It was only blood that was sampled, and tissue repertoires likely differ. Among non-shared clonotypes, generation probabilities were lower than among those shared by all four donors.

Deep was the level used in running the assay. The protocol was immunoSEQ multiplex PCR, while the TCRdb copy is restricted to in-frame clones and leaves out a portion. The sample holds 2,500,000 or so clones, 93% seen once. The investigators split CD4+ cells into a CD45RA+ naive subset and a CD45RA-negative memory subset. The receptor was isolated from a man younger than 30 in good health. Some clones in this sample may be carry-over from other donors' samples. Sequenced sample: naive CD4+ T cells from PBMCs. Subset indicated: CD45RA+ positively selected.

CDR3 nucleotides: TGTGCCAGCAGTTTGGAGGGCAGGGGTTATGGCTACACCTTC. Protein product: CASSLEGRGYGYTF. The V and J genes are TRBV28 and TRBJ1-2; tentatively, D is TRBD1 (6 bases). CDR3 size: 14 residues. Germline lookup yields CDR1 MDHEN and CDR2 SYDVKM. V dropped 3 bases and J dropped 5 bases, with 13 bases sitting between them.